Listed here are 30 T cell receptor beta chains from one sample, sequenced in a study of CD8 T cells in Susac syndrome. When the RNA was reverse transcribed, random hexamers were used with an input of roughly 0.45 to 1 ug. One entry per CDR3 protein, called by TCRdb with MiXCR from the immunoSEQ multiplex PCR reads. The profile shows roughly 170,000 distinct CDR3 sequences, 90% to 95% of them singletons. The source material was CD4+ T cells from PBMCs. These receptors all stem from a human donor with multiple sclerosis.

This chain uses TRBV7-2 with TRBJ2-1, with D uncertain. Trimming removed 3 bases at V and 8 bases at J, with 11 bases between. CDR3 length: 13 residues. Germline CDR1 reads SGHTA; CDR2 reads FQGNSA. DNA of the CDR3: TGTGCCAGCAGCTTTGGCAGGTTCGATGAGCAGTTCTTC. Translation gives CASSFGRFDEQFF.

The rearrangement links TRBV5-1 to TRBJ1-4; D may be TRBD1 (5 bases). Between the trimmed V and J ends, which lost 4 bases and 8 bases, there was a span of 18 bases. Germline CDR1 is SGHRS and CDR2 is YFSETQ. The CDR3 is 15 amino acids. CDR3 DNA: TGCGCCAGCAGCAGAGGCGGGGCGGATAAAGAAAAACTGTTTTTT. It is translated as CASSRGGADKEKLFF. The whole variable domain, filled in from reference TRBV5-1 and TRBJ1-4, reads KAGVTQTPRYLIKTRGQQVTLSCSPISGHRSVSWYQQTPGQGLQFLFEYFSETQRNKGNFPGRFSGRQFSNSRSEMNVSTLELGDSALYLCASSRGGADKEKLFFGSGTQLSVL.

In this sample, this clonotype turned up a few times. The V call is TRBV7-3, the J call TRBJ1-1; no firm D call. This CDR3 is 14 amino acids long. Germline values: CDR1 SGHTA, CDR2 FQGTGA. The V gene lost 1 base and the J gene lost 2 bases, with 8 bases spanning the gap. In nucleotides, the CDR3 is TGTGCCAGCAGCTTAATCCCAGCCAACACTGAAGCTTTCTTT. This translates into CASSLIPANTEAFF.

V and J are TRBV4-2 and TRBJ2-5, with D perhaps TRBD2 (5 bases). In germline, CDR1 is LGHNA, CDR2 YNFKEQ. There are 15 residues in the CDR3. The V end lost 4 bases, the J end lost 4 bases, and 16 bases lay between the germline ends. The CDR3 bases are TGTGCCAGCAGCCGGACTCTAGGGCTCCCAGAGACCCAGTACTTC. Translating gives CASSRTLGLPETQYF.

The J gene is TRBJ2-2, the V gene TRBV9; D is uncertain. Germline lookup yields CDR1 SGDLS and CDR2 YYNGEE. V lost 0 bases and J lost 6, with 12 bases in between. CDR3 length: 15 residues. This chain's CDR3 is CASSVDRRSAGELFF. The DNA for the CDR3 is TGTGCCAGCAGCGTAGACCGTAGGAGCGCCGGGGAGCTGTTTTTT.

The chain joins TRBV6-5 to TRBJ2-3; a weak D match, TRBD2 (6 bases). The V and J ends lost 0 bases and 1 base respectively, with 8 bases between them. CDR3 size: 15 residues. Germline CDR1 MNHEY, CDR2 SVGAGI. For the CDR3, the DNA is TGTGCCAGCAGTTACTCCGGGAGTGGCACAGATACGCAGTATTTT. Translation: CASSYSGSGTDTQYF.

The CDR3 DNA sequence: TGTGCCAGCAGCCAAGGGGCAACCTACCAAAGAAGCTATGGCTACACCTTC. Amino acids: CASSQGATYQRSYGYTF. The chain couples TRBV4-2 to TRBJ1-2; D is unresolved. Trimming stripped 1 base from V and 4 bases from J, with 19 bases between. This CDR3 comprises 17 residues. Germline V gene sequence: CDR1 LGHNA, CDR2 YNFKEQ.

This clonotype is a singleton in its sample. The genes are TRBV6-5 and TRBJ2-2; no definite D call. The CDR3 length is 12 residues. The ends were cut back, 7 bases at V and 8 bases at J, with 11 bases in the middle. CDR1 is MNHEY and CDR2 is SVGAGI in the germline V gene. The CDR3 coding sequence is TGTGCCAGCACGTCCGGCGTAGGGGAGCTGTTTTTT. Residues: CASTSGVGELFF.

J is TRBJ2-1 and V is TRBV4-2; perhaps TRBD1 as D (7 bases). Germline V gene sequence: CDR1 LGHNA, CDR2 YNFKEQ. This CDR3 is 15 amino acids long. Trimming cost V 4 bases and J 5 bases, with 15 bases left between them. The CDR3 loop reads CASSPRGDNHNEQFF. The DNA of the CDR3 is TGTGCCAGCAGCCCCAGGGGGGATAACCACAATGAGCAGTTCTTC.

V usage is TRBV9 and J usage is TRBJ2-3; possibly TRBD2 for D (5 bases). The germline gives CDR1 SGDLS, CDR2 YYNGEE. The CDR3 length is 14 residues. V was clipped by 0 bases and J by 3 bases, with 8 bases between them. CDR3: CASSVALETDTQYF. In DNA form, the CDR3 reads TGTGCCAGCAGCGTAGCACTAGAAACAGATACGCAGTATTTT.

The rearrangement links TRBV4-1 to TRBJ2-3; D is possibly TRBD1 or TRBD2 (5 bases each). Trimming shortened V by 8 bases and J by 0 bases, and 12 bases separated the two germline ends. The germline V gene encodes CDR1 MGHRA and CDR2 YSYEKL. This CDR3 region has 14 residues. CDR3 DNA: TGCGCCAGCCGACGAGGGGAAAGCACAGATACGCAGTATTTT. It translates to CASRRGESTDTQYF.

This rearrangement joins TRBV5-1 to TRBJ1-3, with no clear D. The V and J ends lost 0 bases and 4 bases respectively, with 11 bases between them. Per germline, CDR1 SGHRS and CDR2 YFSETQ. This CDR3 region has 15 residues. CDR3 DNA sequence: TGCGCCAGCAGCTTGGGCCATCCGGCGGGAAACACCATATATTTT. Protein product: CASSLGHPAGNTIYF. The whole variable domain, filled in from reference TRBV5-1 and TRBJ1-3, reads KAGVTQTPRYLIKTRGQQVTLSCSPISGHRSVSWYQQTPGQGLQFLFEYFSETQRNKGNFPGRFSGRQFSNSRSEMNVSTLELGDSALYLCASSLGHPAGNTIYFGEGSWLTVV.

The CDR3 sequence is CASSQGGISYEQYF. The CDR3 bases are TGTGCCAGCAGCCAAGGAGGGATCAGCTACGAGCAGTACTTC. V is TRBV3-1 and J is TRBJ2-7; D perhaps matches TRBD2 (5 bases). The CDR3 contains 14 residues. Trimming took off 1 base at V and 3 bases at J, with 10 bases between the two ends. Germline V gene lookup returns CDR1 LGHDT and CDR2 YNNKEL (reference sequence).

The V call is TRBV9, the J call TRBJ2-5, with TRBD1 identical over 7 bases. The CDR3 contains 16 residues. V trimming: 0 bases; J trimming: 5 bases; junction bases outside the gene matches: 10. Germline V lookup: CDR1 SGDLS, CDR2 YYNGEE. The CDR3 region has the DNA TGTGCCAGCAGCGTAGGTCGACAGGGTCTGGGTGAGACCCAGTACTTC. This gives the protein CASSVGRQGLGETQYF.

CDR3 sequence: CASSQVGLAGEETQYF. The CDR3 DNA is TGCGCCAGCAGCCAAGTAGGTCTAGCGGGGGAAGAGACCCAGTACTTC. V gene TRBV4-1 combines with J gene TRBJ2-5, with TRBD2 matching 10 bases. The CDR3 is 16 amino acids. V dropped 1 base and J dropped 3; count of bases not matched to a gene: 5. Germline V gene lookup returns CDR1 MGHRA and CDR2 YSYEKL.

The chain links TRBV3-1 to TRBJ2-3, with 16 bases aligning to TRBD2. CDR3 size: 20 residues. The V segment lost 4 bases and the J segment 6 bases; nucleotides outside the gene matches: 16. Germline V gene lookup returns CDR1 LGHDT and CDR2 YNNKEL (reference sequence). The DNA for the CDR3 is TGTGCCAGCAGCCTCGGAGCCCCGGGACTAGCGGGGGGGCCGAGGGATACGCAGTATTTT. Translation gives CASSLGAPGLAGGPRDTQYF.

This sequence joins TRBV18 and TRBJ1-1, with unresolved D. Trimming removed 3 bases at V and 0 bases at J, with 8 bases between. The CDR3 loop spans 14 amino acids. Germline-derived CDR1 and CDR2 are KGHSH and LQKENI. The CDR3 region is CASSPSRMNTEAFF. Written as DNA, the CDR3 is TGTGCCAGCTCACCCTCACGGATGAACACTGAAGCTTTCTTT.

The chain is built from TRBV28 and TRBJ2-1; D is uncertain. The CDR3 has 14 amino acids. CDR1 MDHEN and CDR2 SYDVKM come from the germline V gene. V was pared by 6 bases and J by 2 bases, with 11 bases between. DNA for the CDR3: TGTGCCAGCAGCGCGCACCTTACCTACAATGAGCAGTTCTTC. Translated, it gives CASSAHLTYNEQFF. Looking up the rest from reference TRBV28 and TRBJ2-1 gives the full variable domain: DVKVTQSSRYLVKRTGEKVFLECVQDMDHENMFWYRQDPGLGLRLIYFSYDVKMKEKGDIPEGYSVSREKKERFSLILESASTNQTSMYLCASSAHLTYNEQFFGPGTRLTVL.

This clonotype was observed once. The V and J genes are TRBV18 and TRBJ2-7; D possibly corresponds to TRBD1 (6 bases). The CDR3 has 15 residues. Looked up from germline, CDR1 is KGHSH and CDR2 is LQKENI. V gave up 2 bases and J gave up 7 bases, with 18 bases separating them. The CDR3 spells CASSPSQGPGGEQYF. The CDR3 DNA follows: TGTGCCAGCTCACCATCCCAGGGGCCGGGTGGGGAGCAGTACTTC.

This chain joins TRBV29-1 and TRBJ2-5; 7 bases are shared with TRBD2. CDR3 length: 12 residues. V lost 3 bases and J lost 5; bases outside the gene matches: 3. The V gene's germline CDR1 is SQVTM and CDR2 ANQGSEA. This CDR3 reads CSVEGGVETQYF. CDR3 DNA sequence: TGCAGCGTTGAGGGAGGGGTGGAGACCCAGTACTTC.

In nucleotides, the CDR3 is TGTGCCAGTAGTTGGGGAGAGGGACAGGGGAACACTGAAGCTTTCTTT. It is translated as CASSWGEGQGNTEAFF. The chain employs TRBV19 and TRBJ1-1, with 9 bases that match TRBD1. The CDR3 loop spans 16 amino acids. The germline V gene encodes CDR1 LNHDA and CDR2 SQIVND (reference sequence). Trimming removed 5 bases from V and 1 base from J; junction bases left unmatched: 8. The whole variable domain, filled in from reference TRBV19 and TRBJ1-1, reads DGGITQSPKYLFRKEGQNVTLSCEQNLNHDAMYWYRQDPGQGLRLIYYSQIVNDFQKGDIAEGYSVSREKKESFPLTVTSAQKNPTAFYLCASSWGEGQGNTEAFFGQGTRLTVV.

The rearrangement joins TRBV6-5 to TRBJ1-3; 11 nucleotides match TRBD1. CDR1 and CDR2 (germline): MNHEY, SVGAGI. Trimming cost V 0 bases and J 3 bases; bases outside gene matches: 7. The CDR3 is 18 amino acids. CDR3 region: CASSYSRTGGIGGNTIYF. Written as DNA, the CDR3 is TGTGCCAGCAGTTACTCGAGGACAGGGGGCATTGGTGGAAACACCATATATTTT.

In this sample, this clonotype turned up once. CDR3 region: CASSQESRRYSYNEQFF. Here the CDR3 DNA reads TGCGCCAGCAGCCAAGAAAGTCGGCGGTACTCCTACAATGAGCAGTTCTTC. The rearrangement links TRBV4-1 to TRBJ2-1; unclear D gene. The V gene's germline CDR1 is MGHRA and CDR2 YSYEKL. CDR3 size: 17 residues. Deletions cut 0 bases from V and 0 bases from J, with 12 bases between.

The chain carries TRBV7-8 and TRBJ2-4; maybe TRBD2 (5 bases). The CDR3 has 13 amino acids. In germline, CDR1 is SGHVS, CDR2 FQNEAQ. V lost 2 bases and J lost 7, with 9 bases in between. The CDR3 DNA reads TGTGCCAGCAGCTTATACGGGGAGAACATTCAGTACTTC. Its protein product is CASSLYGENIQYF.

V and J are TRBV2 and TRBJ1-1, with D perhaps TRBD1 (6 bases). Trimming removed 7 bases from V and 5 bases from J, with 23 bases in between. This CDR3 is 16 amino acids long. Looked up from germline, CDR1 is SNHLY and CDR2 is FYNNEI. The CDR3 DNA reads as TGTGCCAGCACTACGAGGGAGGGGGGTTCTGGGACTGAAGCTTTCTTT. It encodes CASTTREGGSGTEAFF.

The chain has TRBV10-2 and TRBJ2-7, with 15 positions matching TRBD2. CDR3 length: 18 residues. Trimming took 5 bases from V and 2 from J; bases not matched to a gene: 10. Per the germline V gene, CDR1 is WSHSY and CDR2 is SAAADI. The CDR3 DNA reads TGCGCCAGCAGTCCGGGACTAGCGGGAGGACGTCGGGCCTACGAGCAGTACTTC. Amino acids: CASSPGLAGGRRAYEQYF.

The chain has TRBV10-3 and TRBJ2-2, with D tentatively TRBD1 (7 bases). The CDR3 extends over 13 amino acids. Germline V gene sequence: CDR1 ENHRY, CDR2 SYGVKD. Trimming removed 9 bases from V and 4 bases from J, with 12 bases in between. Here the CDR3 DNA reads TGTGCCATGGGGGGACAGTCCACCGGGGAGCTGTTTTTT. This gives the protein CAMGGQSTGELFF.

The V call is TRBV19, the J call TRBJ1-2; maybe TRBD1 (6 bases). The length of the CDR3 is 16 residues. Looked up from germline, CDR1 is LNHDA and CDR2 is SQIVND (reference sequence). With 1 base removed from V and 8 bases from J, the gap between germline ends came to 20 bases. CDR3 bases: TGTGCCAGTAGTATAGGTGGCCAGGGGCGAATTCGAGGCTACACCTTC. Encoded protein: CASSIGGQGRIRGYTF. The complete variable domain, with remaining parts taken from reference TRBV19 and TRBJ1-2, reads DGGITQSPKYLFRKEGQNVTLSCEQNLNHDAMYWYRQDPGQGLRLIYYSQIVNDFQKGDIAEGYSVSREKKESFPLTVTSAQKNPTAFYLCASSIGGQGRIRGYTFGSGTRLTVV.

This sequence joins TRBV5-1 and TRBJ2-7, with D tentatively TRBD2 (6 bases). The CDR3 length is 14 residues. V lost 4 bases to trimming and J lost 3 bases, with 14 bases between them. The germline gives CDR1 SGHRS, CDR2 YFSETQ. The CDR3 is CASSRGLMDYEQYF. The CDR3 region has the DNA TGCGCCAGCAGCAGGGGACTGATGGACTACGAGCAGTACTTC.

The CDR3 reads CSARGPQGYEQYF. The DNA of the CDR3 is TGCAGTGCTAGAGGACCGCAGGGGTACGAGCAGTACTTC. The chain has TRBV20-1 and TRBJ2-7; D possibly corresponds to TRBD1 (6 bases). The V and J ends lost 1 base and 4 bases respectively, with 11 bases between them. Germline values: CDR1 DFQATT, CDR2 SNEGSKA (reference sequence). This CDR3 spans 13 amino acids.